Below are 21 T cell receptor beta chains sequenced from a single sample in a study of response to subunit inactivated influenza vaccine. From the RT-PCR reads, TCRdb called clonotypes with MiXCR, one entry per CDR3 protein. The sample carries around 760,000 distinct CDR3 sequences, about 15% recorded once. The specimen was PBMCs from blood, collected around two weeks before vaccination. These receptors were taken from a man in his fifties who received an inactivated influenza vaccine.

This chain joins TRBV18 and TRBJ1-1, with D perhaps matching TRBD1 (6 bases). Germline CDR1 and CDR2: KGHSH and LQKENI. Trimming pared 3 bases from V and 7 bases from J, leaving 15 bases between. CDR3 length: 14 residues. CDR3 coding DNA: TGTGCCAGCTCACCGCGAGCGGGACACATTGAAGCTTTCTTT. Residues: CASSPRAGHIEAFF.

The rearrangement uses TRBV6-5 and TRBJ2-7; 12 bases are a match to TRBD1. The V and J ends lost 0 bases and 3 bases, in that order; junction bases with no gene match: 9. The CDR3 totals 18 residues. From germline, CDR1 is MNHEY and CDR2 SVGAGI. CDR3 amino acids: CASSYSFPGQGAVYEQYF. The DNA of the CDR3 is TGTGCCAGCAGTTACTCGTTCCCGGGACAGGGGGCCGTCTACGAGCAGTACTTC.

This clonotype was seen only a few times. The chain joins TRBV10-3 to TRBJ2-5; 7 nucleotides align to TRBD1. Losses at the gene ends were 2 bases for V and 5 bases for J; bases not matched to a gene: 5. CDR1 ENHRY and CDR2 SYGVKD come from the germline V gene. The CDR3 has 14 amino acids. The CDR3 loop is CAISEDRARETQYF. CDR3 DNA sequence: TGTGCCATCAGTGAGGACAGGGCCAGGGAGACCCAGTACTTC.

This chain joins TRBV29-1 and TRBJ1-3; D remains ambiguous. Germline V lookup: CDR1 SQVTM, CDR2 ANQGSEA. Trimming removed 0 bases at V and 1 base at J, with 10 bases between. The CDR3 is 15 amino acids. In nucleotides, the CDR3 is TGCAGCGTTGAAGAGTGGACGGGGTCTGGAAACACCATATATTTT. Amino acids: CSVEEWTGSGNTIYF. The complete variable domain, with remaining parts taken from reference TRBV29-1 and TRBJ1-3, reads SAVISQKPSRDICQRGTSLTIQCQVDSQVTMMFWYRQQPGQSLTLIATANQGSEATYESGFVIDKFPISRPNLTFSTLTVSNMSPEDSSIYLCSVEEWTGSGNTIYFGEGSWLTVV.

The V call is TRBV10-1, the J call TRBJ2-7; unclear D gene. The CDR3 consists of 15 residues. Trimming left V 3 bases short and J 0 bases short, with 12 bases between. Germline loops: CDR1 WNHNN, CDR2 SYGVQD (reference sequence). The CDR3 spells CASSDGSPGSYEQYF. In nucleotides, the CDR3 is TGCGCCAGCAGTGATGGCAGCCCCGGCTCCTACGAGCAGTACTTC.

V is TRBV20-1 and J is TRBJ2-7; D is ambiguous. In germline, CDR1 is DFQATT, CDR2 SNEGSKA (reference sequence). The V and J ends lost 0 bases and 2 bases respectively, with 8 bases between them. The CDR3 covers 13 residues. The CDR3 DNA reads TGCAGTGCTAGAGATCCCCTAGCCTACGAGCAGTACTTC. It codes for CSARDPLAYEQYF.

This clonotype has only a few counts. The chain uses TRBV12-3 or TRBV12-4 and TRBJ2-3, with 8 nucleotides matching TRBD1. CDR3 length equals 16 residues. V shed 6 bases and J 0 bases; nucleotides not matched to a gene: 8. The CDR3: CASRTKGTGSTDTQYF. CDR3 sequence (DNA): TGTGCCAGCAGGACAAAAGGGACAGGCAGCACAGATACGCAGTATTTT.

This clonotype was seen ten or more times. The genes are TRBV5-1 and TRBJ2-2; maybe TRBD2 (6 bases). Germline CDR1 and CDR2: SGHRS and YFSETQ. The CDR3 is 15 residues long. Trimming took 4 bases from V and 5 from J, leaving 15 bases between them. The CDR3 DNA is TGCGCCAGCAGCCCACAGTCGGGGGTTACCGGGGAGCTGTTTTTT. This translates into CASSPQSGVTGELFF.

This clonotype was counted a few times. The CDR3 loop is CATSRGKSSGNTIYF. CDR3 DNA: TGTGCAACATCTCGGGGCAAGAGCTCTGGAAACACCATATATTTT. The gene calls are TRBV6-1 and TRBJ1-3; a possible D gene is TRBD1 (5 bases). The CDR3 consists of 15 residues. Germline CDR1 reads MNHNS; CDR2 reads SASEGT.

The chain uses TRBV2 and TRBJ1-2; the match to TRBD1 covers 7 bases. Germline V gene sequence: CDR1 SNHLY, CDR2 FYNNEI. V lost 7 bases, J lost 3 bases, and 11 bases stayed unmatched. The CDR3 runs to 15 residues. DNA for the CDR3: TGTGCCAGCACCAGATTCCGGGACAGATACTATGGCTACACCTTC. It specifies CASTRFRDRYYGYTF. Together with reference TRBV2 and TRBJ1-2, the CDR3 gives the full variable domain: EPEVTQTPSHQVTQMGQEVILRCVPISNHLYFYWYRQILGQKVEFLVSFYNNEISEKSEIFDDQFSVERPDGSNFTLKIRSTKLEDSAMYFCASTRFRDRYYGYTFGSGTRLTVV.

The table lists this clonotype with a few counts. V and J are TRBV29-1 and TRBJ1-2; 8 positions match TRBD1. Germline CDR1 reads SQVTM; CDR2 reads ANQGSEA. There are 12 residues in the CDR3. V lost 3 bases and J lost 8; bases outside the gene matches: 5. CDR3 protein: CSVEQGALGYTF. In DNA, the CDR3 is TGCAGCGTTGAGCAGGGGGCTCTAGGCTACACCTTC.

This clonotype was seen at least ten times. The V call is TRBV9, the J call TRBJ2-3; D gene unclear. Germline V CDR1 and CDR2: SGDLS, YYNGEE. Deletions cut 1 base from V and 5 bases from J, with 2 bases between. This CDR3 is built from 11 residues. CDR3 region: CASSVQDTQYF. The CDR3 DNA sequence: TGTGCCAGCAGCGTACAAGATACGCAGTATTTT.

The sample holds many counts of this clonotype. The rearrangement uses TRBV10-2 and TRBJ1-2; D is unresolved. The V gene lost 2 bases and the J gene lost 5 bases, with 12 bases spanning the gap. This CDR3 has 14 residues. The V gene's germline CDR1 is WSHSY and CDR2 SAAADI. CDR3 in amino acids: CASSETTMQYGYTF. The CDR3 DNA is TGCGCCAGCAGTGAGACGACCATGCAATATGGCTACACCTTC.

Comments on this clonotype: This may be a read error, as it is one base from a much larger clone. J is TRBJ2-7 and V is TRBV28, with TRBD2 as a possible D gene (6 bases). The V and J ends lost 7 bases and 6 bases respectively, with 25 bases between them. The V gene's germline CDR1 is MDHEN and CDR2 SYDVKM. CDR3 length: 16 residues. Here the CDR3 DNA reads TGTGCCAGCATTCGGTTCTCCTTGCGGAGGGCACCCGAGCAGTACTTC. Translation: CASIRFSLRRAPEQYF. The entire variable domain, with the rest obtained from reference TRBV28 and TRBJ2-7, is as follows: DVKVTQSSRYLVKRTGEKVFLECVQDMDHENMFWYRQDPGLGLRLIYFSYDVKMKEKGDIPEGYSVSREKKERFSLILESASTNQTSMYLCASIRFSLRRAPEQYFGPGTRLTVT.

In this sample, this clonotype turned up many times. The chain couples TRBV29-1 to TRBJ2-2; no clear D gene. Trimming took off 8 bases at V and 0 bases at J, with 10 bases between the two ends. Germline CDR1 SQVTM, CDR2 ANQGSEA. This CDR3 contains 13 residues. The CDR3 is CSFSESNTGELFF. CDR3 nucleotides: TGCAGCTTCAGCGAATCGAACACCGGGGAGCTGTTTTTT.

V usage is TRBV5-1 and J usage is TRBJ2-5; 9 nucleotides match TRBD1. The CDR3 is made up of 16 amino acids. CDR1 is SGHRS, CDR2 YFSETQ, per germline. Trimming removed 4 bases from V and 2 bases from J; junction bases left unmatched: 9. CDR3 coding DNA: TGCGCCAGCAGCCCGGGGTGGGGACAGGGACAAGAGACCCAGTACTTC. Translation: CASSPGWGQGQETQYF.

Concerning this clonotype: A junction end diverges from the germline sequence, so it may reflect a read error. This sequence joins TRBV20-1 and TRBJ2-1, with 14 bases fitting TRBD2. The CDR3 runs to 17 residues. CDR1 and CDR2 (germline): DFQATT, SNEGSKA (reference sequence). CDR3 loop: CCAKDRTSGRIHNEQFF. CDR3 in DNA: TGCTGTGCTAAGGACAGGACTAGCGGGAGGATACACAATGAGCAGTTCTTC.

This clonotype was detected a few times. The V gene is TRBV27, the J gene TRBJ2-3; 7 nucleotides align to TRBD1. Germline loops: CDR1 MNHEY, CDR2 SMNVEV (reference sequence). The CDR3 runs to 17 residues. Trimming removed 2 bases from V and 4 bases from J; junction bases left unmatched: 12. The CDR3 DNA follows: TGTGCCAGCAGTTTAGGTTCGGCAGGGGGTTTTTCAGATACGCAGTATTTT. Its protein product is CASSLGSAGGFSDTQYF.

This clonotype was counted between two and nine times. The chain employs TRBV18 and TRBJ2-2; D may be TRBD1 (5 bases). The germline V gene encodes CDR1 KGHSH and CDR2 LQKENI. Trimming pared 6 bases from V and 2 bases from J, leaving 13 bases between. The CDR3 is made up of 15 amino acids. This chain's CDR3 is CASSGQGFNTGELFF. The CDR3 DNA follows: TGTGCCAGCTCCGGCCAGGGATTCAACACCGGGGAGCTGTTTTTT.

J is TRBJ2-7 and V is TRBV6-6; the match to TRBD1 covers 8 bases. The V segment lost 10 bases and the J segment 6 bases; nucleotides outside the gene matches: 8. The CDR3 runs 12 residues. From germline, CDR1 is MNHNY and CDR2 SVGAGI (reference sequence). The CDR3 loop is CATGQGVGEQYF. In DNA, the CDR3 is TGTGCCACCGGACAGGGAGTAGGCGAGCAGTACTTC.

This clonotype came up many times. The rearrangement joins TRBV29-1 to TRBJ2-3; perhaps TRBD2 as D (5 bases). V was cut by 8 bases and J by 1 base, with 10 bases left in between. There are 12 residues in the CDR3. Germline lookup yields CDR1 SQVTM and CDR2 ANQGSEA. CDR3 coding DNA: TGCAGCACTCGAGCGGGCACAGATACGCAGTATTTT. Amino acids: CSTRAGTDTQYF.